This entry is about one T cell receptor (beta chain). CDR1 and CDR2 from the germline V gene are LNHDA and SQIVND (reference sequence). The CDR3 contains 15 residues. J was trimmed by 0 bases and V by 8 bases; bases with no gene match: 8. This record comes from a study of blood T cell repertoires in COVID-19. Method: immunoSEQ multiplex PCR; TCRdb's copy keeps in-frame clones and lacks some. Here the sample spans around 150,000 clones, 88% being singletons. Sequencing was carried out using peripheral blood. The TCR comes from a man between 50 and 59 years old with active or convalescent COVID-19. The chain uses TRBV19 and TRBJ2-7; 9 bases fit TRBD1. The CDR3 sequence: CASSTPGQGSYEQYF. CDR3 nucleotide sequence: TGTGCCAGTTCTACCCCGGGACAGGGCTCCTACGAGCAGTACTTC.